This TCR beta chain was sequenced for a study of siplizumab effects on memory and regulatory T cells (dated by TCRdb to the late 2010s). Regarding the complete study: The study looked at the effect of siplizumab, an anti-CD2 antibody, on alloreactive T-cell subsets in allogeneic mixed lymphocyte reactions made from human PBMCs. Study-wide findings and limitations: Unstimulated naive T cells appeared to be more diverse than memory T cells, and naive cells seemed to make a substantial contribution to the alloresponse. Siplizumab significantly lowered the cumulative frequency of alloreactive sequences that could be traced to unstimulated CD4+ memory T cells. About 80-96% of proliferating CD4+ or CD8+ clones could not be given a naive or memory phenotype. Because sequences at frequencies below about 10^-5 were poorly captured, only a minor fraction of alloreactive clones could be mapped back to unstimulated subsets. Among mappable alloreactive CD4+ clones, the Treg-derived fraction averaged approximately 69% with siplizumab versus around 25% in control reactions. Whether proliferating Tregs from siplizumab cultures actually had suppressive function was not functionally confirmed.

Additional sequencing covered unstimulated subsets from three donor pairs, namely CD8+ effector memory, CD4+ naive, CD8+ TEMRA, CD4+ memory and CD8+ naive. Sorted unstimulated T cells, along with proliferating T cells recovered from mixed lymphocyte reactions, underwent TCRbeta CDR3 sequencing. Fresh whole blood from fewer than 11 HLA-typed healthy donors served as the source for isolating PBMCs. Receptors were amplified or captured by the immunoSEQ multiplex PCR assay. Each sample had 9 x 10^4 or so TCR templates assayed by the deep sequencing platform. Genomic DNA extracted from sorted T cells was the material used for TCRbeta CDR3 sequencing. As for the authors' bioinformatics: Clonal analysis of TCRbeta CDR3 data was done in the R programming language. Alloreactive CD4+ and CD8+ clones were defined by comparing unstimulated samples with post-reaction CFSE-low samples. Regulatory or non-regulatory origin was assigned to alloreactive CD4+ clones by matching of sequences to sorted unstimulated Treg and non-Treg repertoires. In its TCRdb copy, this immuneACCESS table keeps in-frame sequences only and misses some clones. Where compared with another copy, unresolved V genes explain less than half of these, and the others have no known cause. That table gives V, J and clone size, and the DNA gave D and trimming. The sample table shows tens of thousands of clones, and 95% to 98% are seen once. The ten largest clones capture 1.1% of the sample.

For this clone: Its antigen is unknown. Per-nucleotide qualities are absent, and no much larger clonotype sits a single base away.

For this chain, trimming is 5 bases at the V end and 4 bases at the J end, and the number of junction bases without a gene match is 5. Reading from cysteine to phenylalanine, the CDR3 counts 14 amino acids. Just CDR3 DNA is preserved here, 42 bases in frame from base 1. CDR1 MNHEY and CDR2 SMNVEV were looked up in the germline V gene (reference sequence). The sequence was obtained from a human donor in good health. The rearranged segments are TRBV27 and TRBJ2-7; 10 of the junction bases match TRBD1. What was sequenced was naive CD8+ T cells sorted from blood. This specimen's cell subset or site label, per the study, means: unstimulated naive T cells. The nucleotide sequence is TGTGCCAGCAGTGACGGGACAGGGGCTTACGAGCAGTACTTC. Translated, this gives CASSDGTGAYEQYF.